This T cell receptor (beta chain) was recorded in a study of blood T cell repertoires in COVID-19. About the research overall: Whether acute or convalescent, the COVID-19 samples came from the United States, Italy and Spain. T cells, B-cell-depleted T cells, or PBMCs supplied cDNA or gDNA.

CDR3 size: 12 residues. V lost 5 bases, J lost 8 bases, and 6 bases stayed unmatched. Germline V gene data show CDR1 as GTSNPN and CDR2 as SVGIG (reference sequence). TCRdb's table, derived via immunoSEQ multiplex PCR, lists solely in-frame clones and lacks some. Of about 150,000 clones listed, around 75% are singletons. The TCR comes from a woman aged 80 or over with acute or convalescent COVID-19. The sequencing sample was made of peripheral blood. V and J are TRBV30 and TRBJ1-5; the match to TRBD1 covers 7 bases. CDR3 sequence reads: CAWDRASEPQHF. The CDR3 region has the DNA TGTGCCTGGGACAGGGCTTCTGAGCCCCAGCATTTT.